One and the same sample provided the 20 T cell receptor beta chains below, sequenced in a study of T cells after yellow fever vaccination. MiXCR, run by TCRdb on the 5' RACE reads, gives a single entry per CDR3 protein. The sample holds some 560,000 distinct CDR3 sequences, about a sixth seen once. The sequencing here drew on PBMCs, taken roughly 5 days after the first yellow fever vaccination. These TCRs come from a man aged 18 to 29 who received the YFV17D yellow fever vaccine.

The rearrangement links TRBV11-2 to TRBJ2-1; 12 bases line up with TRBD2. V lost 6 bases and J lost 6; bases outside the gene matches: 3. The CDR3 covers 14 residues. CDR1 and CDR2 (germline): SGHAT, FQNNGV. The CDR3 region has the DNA TGTGCCAGCAGACTAGCGGGGGGTCTCAATGAGCAGTTCTTC. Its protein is CASRLAGGLNEQFF.

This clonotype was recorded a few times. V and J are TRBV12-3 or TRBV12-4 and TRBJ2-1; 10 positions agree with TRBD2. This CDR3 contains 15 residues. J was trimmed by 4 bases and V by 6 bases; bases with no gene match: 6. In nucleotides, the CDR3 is TGTGCCAGCAGCTTTACTAGCGGGAAATACAATGAGCAGTTCTTC. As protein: CASSFTSGKYNEQFF.

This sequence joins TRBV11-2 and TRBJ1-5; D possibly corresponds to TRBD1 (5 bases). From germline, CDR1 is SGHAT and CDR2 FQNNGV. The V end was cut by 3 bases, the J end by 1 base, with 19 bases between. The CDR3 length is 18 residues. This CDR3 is CASSLTFREGASNQPQHF. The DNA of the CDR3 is TGTGCCAGCAGCTTGACTTTTCGTGAAGGGGCGAGCAATCAGCCCCAGCATTTT.

The CDR3 nucleotides read TGTGCCACCAGCTGGACAGGGCTGGGGGGGGATACGCAGTATTTT. This encodes CATSWTGLGGDTQYF. The chain carries TRBV15 and TRBJ2-3; a weak D match, TRBD1 (8 bases). The CDR3 extends over 15 amino acids. V lost 5 bases to trimming and J lost 6 bases, with 18 bases between them. Germline V CDR1 and CDR2: LNHNV, YYDKDF (reference sequence).

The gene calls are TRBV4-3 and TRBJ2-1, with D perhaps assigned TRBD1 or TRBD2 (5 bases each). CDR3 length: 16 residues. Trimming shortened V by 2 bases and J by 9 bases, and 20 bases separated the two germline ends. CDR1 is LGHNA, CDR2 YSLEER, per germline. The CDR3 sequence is CASSQIRDVYRGEQFF. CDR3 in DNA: TGCGCCAGCAGCCAAATTCGGGACGTTTATCGTGGTGAGCAGTTCTTC.

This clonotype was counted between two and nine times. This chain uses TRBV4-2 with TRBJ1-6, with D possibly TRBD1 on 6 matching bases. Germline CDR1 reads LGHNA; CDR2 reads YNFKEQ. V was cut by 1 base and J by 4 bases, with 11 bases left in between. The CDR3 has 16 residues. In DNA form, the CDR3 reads TGTGCCAGCAGCCAAGCTGGGGGCCCTTATAATTCACCCCTCCACTTT. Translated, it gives CASSQAGGPYNSPLHF.

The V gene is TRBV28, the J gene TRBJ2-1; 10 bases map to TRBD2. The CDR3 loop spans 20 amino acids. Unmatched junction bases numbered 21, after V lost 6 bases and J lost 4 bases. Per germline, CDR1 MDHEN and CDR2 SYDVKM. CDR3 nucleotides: TGTGCCAGCAGCAAAAACCTGGTAGCGGGGGGACTTTATTTATACAATGAGCAGTTCTTC. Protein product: CASSKNLVAGGLYLYNEQFF.

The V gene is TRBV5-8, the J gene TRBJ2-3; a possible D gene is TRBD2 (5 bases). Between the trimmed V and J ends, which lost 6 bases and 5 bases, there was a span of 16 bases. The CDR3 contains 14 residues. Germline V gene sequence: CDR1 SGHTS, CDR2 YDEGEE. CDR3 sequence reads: CASTYGELGDTQYF. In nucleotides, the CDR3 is TGTGCCAGCACCTACGGGGAGCTTGGAGATACGCAGTATTTT.

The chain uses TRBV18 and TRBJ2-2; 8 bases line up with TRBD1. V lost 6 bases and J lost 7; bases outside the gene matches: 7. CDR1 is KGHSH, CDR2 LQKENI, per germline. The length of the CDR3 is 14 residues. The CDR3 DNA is TGTGCCAGCTCCCCGGGACAGGCTGACGGGGAGCTGTTTTTT. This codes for CASSPGQADGELFF.

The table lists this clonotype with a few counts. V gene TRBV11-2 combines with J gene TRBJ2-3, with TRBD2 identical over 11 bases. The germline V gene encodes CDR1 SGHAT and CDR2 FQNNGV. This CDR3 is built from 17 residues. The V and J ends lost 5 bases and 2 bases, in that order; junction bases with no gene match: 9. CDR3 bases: TGTGCCAGCAGCCCCCCCGGACTAGCGGGTCTCACAGATACGCAGTATTTT. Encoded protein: CASSPPGLAGLTDTQYF. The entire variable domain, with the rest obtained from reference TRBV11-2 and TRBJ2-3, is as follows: EAGVAQSPRYKIIEKRQSVAFWCNPISGHATLYWYQQILGQGPKLLIQFQNNGVVDDSQLPKDRFSAERLKGVDSTLKIQPAKLEDSAVYLCASSPPGLAGLTDTQYFGPGTRLTVL.

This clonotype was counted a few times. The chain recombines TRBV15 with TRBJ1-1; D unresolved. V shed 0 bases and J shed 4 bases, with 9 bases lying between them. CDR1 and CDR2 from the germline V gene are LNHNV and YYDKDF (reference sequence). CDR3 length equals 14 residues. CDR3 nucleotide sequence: TGTGCCACCAGCAGAGAAAAAGTTCTCACTGAAGCTTTCTTT. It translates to CATSREKVLTEAFF.

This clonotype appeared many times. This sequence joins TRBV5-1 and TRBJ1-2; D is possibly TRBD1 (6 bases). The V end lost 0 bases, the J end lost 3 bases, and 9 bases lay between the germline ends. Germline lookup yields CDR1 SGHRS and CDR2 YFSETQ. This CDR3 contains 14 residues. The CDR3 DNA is TGCGCCAGCAGCTTGGCCGCAGGGGACTATGGCTACACCTTC. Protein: CASSLAAGDYGYTF.

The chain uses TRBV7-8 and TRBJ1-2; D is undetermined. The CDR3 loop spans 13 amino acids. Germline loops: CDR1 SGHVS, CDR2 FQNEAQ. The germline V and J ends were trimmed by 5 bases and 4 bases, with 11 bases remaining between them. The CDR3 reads CASSVGRLYGYTF. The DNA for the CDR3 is TGTGCCAGCAGCGTAGGACGGCTCTATGGCTACACCTTC.

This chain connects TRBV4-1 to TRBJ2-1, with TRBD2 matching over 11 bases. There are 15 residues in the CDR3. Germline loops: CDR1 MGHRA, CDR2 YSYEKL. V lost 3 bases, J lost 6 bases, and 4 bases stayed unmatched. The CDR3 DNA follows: TGCGCCAGCAGCCATTCAGGACTAGCGGGCAATGAGCAGTTCTTC. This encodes CASSHSGLAGNEQFF.

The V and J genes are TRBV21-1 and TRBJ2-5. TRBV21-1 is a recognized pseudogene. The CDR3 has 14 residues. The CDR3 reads CASSKMSQPKTQYF. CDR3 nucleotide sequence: TGTGCCAGCAGCAAAATGTCTCAGCCGAAGACCCAGTACTTC.

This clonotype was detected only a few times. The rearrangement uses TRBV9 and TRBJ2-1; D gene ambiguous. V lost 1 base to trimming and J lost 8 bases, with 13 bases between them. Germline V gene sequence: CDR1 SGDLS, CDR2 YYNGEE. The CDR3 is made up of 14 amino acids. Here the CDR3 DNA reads TGTGCCAGCAGCGTAAGGCAGGTTGGCGATGAGCAGTTCTTC. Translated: CASSVRQVGDEQFF.

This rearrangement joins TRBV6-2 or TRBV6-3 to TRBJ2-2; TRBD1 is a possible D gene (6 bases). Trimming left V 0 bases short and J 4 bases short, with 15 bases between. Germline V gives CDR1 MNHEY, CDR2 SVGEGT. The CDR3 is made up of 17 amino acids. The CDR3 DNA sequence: TGTGCCAGCAGTTACTCATTCACAGGGAGAGGCACCGGGGAGCTGTTTTTT. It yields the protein CASSYSFTGRGTGELFF.

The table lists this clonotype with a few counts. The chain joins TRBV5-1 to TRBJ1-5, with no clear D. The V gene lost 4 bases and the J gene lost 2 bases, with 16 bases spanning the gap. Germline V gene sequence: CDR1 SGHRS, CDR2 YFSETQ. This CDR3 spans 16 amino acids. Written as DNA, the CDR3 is TGCGCCAGCAGCCCCGCCGGCGGGGTAGGCAATCAGCCCCAGCATTTT. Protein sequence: CASSPAGGVGNQPQHF.

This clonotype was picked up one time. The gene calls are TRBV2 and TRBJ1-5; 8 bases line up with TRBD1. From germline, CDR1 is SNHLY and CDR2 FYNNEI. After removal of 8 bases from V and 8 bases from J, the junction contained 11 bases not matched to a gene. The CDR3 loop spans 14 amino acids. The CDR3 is CASGYTGGYKPQHF. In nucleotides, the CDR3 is TGTGCCAGCGGCTACACAGGGGGTTATAAGCCCCAGCATTTT.

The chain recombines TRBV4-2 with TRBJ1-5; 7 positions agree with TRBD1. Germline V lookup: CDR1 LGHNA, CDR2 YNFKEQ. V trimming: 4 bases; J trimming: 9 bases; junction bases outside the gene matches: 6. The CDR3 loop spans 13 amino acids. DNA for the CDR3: TGTGCCAGCAGCCTGGGACAGCTGGGGCCCCAGCATTTT. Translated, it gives CASSLGQLGPQHF.